The rows below give T cell receptor beta chains drawn from one sample of a study of beta chain features in type 1 diabetes. Sequenced by immunoSEQ multiplex PCR; TCRdb stores in-frame clones only, minus some. Among approximately 330,000 clones, about 11% were seen once, and the ten largest hold 0.015%. Sequenced input: naive CD4+ T cells from blood. These receptors all come from a woman aged 25 to 39 in good health. Both conserved end residues are part of each CDR3. The D gene is left open where the match is weak. The listing skips clone size in some rows; elsewhere it reads once, few, many or a size class.

>TRBV4-3|TRBJ1-5|.|few
TGCGCCAGCAGCCAAACTAATAGCAATCAGCCCCAGCATTTT
CASSQTNSNQPQHF
>TRBV7-2|TRBJ2-5|TRBD2|few
TGTGCCAGCAGCTTTAGCGGGCTTGACCAAGAGACCCAGTACTTC
CASSFSGLDQETQYF
>TRBV28|TRBJ2-1|.|.
TGTGCCAGCAGCCCCGGAAGGGCAGGGCCAAATGAGCAGTTCTTC
CASSPGRAGPNEQFF
>TRBV7-3|TRBJ1-5|.|.
TGTGCCAGCAGCTTAAATCCCCCGGGGTGGGCCCGGGGCAATCAGCCCCAGCATTTT
CASSLNPPGWARGNQPQHF
>TRBV7-2|TRBJ1-1|.|few
TGTGCCAGCTCTGCGGGCAGGAACACTGAAGCTTTCTTT
CASSAGRNTEAFF
>TRBV28|TRBJ2-5|TRBD1|.
TGTGCCAGCAGCAGCTGGACAGGGGACGGAGAGACCCAGTACTTC
CASSSWTGDGETQYF
>TRBV18|TRBJ2-5|.|few
TGTGCCAGCTCACCCGATCGGGAGACCCAGTACTTC
CASSPDRETQYF
>TRBV18|TRBJ2-7|TRBD2|few
TGTGCCAGCTCACCCCAGCGGGAGGCTCGCGAGCAGTACTTC
CASSPQREAREQYF
>TRBV6-6|TRBJ2-5|.|few
TGTGCCAGCAGTTACGCAGGATACCAAGAGACCCAGTACTTC
CASSYAGYQETQYF
>TRBV28|TRBJ1-4|TRBD1|.
TGTGCCACCGGGACAGTAAATGAAAAACTGTTTTTT
CATGTVNEKLFF
>TRBV10-3|TRBJ1-5|TRBD1|few
TGTGCCATCAGTGAGTCAGGGACAGTGAATCAGCCCCAGCATTTT
CAISESGTVNQPQHF
>TRBV5-6|TRBJ2-1|TRBD2|few
TGTGCCAGCAGCTTGGAGCTAGCGGTCATCTACAATGAGCAGTTCTTC
CASSLELAVIYNEQFF
>TRBV19|TRBJ2-1|TRBD1|few
TGTGCCAGTAGTACTCAGGGGGATTACAATGAGCAGTTCTTC
CASSTQGDYNEQFF
>TRBV5-1|TRBJ2-1|TRBD1|.
TGCGCCAGCAGCTTGGTGGGGACAGGGGGCTGGAATGAGCAGTTCTTC
CASSLVGTGGWNEQFF
>TRBV29-1|TRBJ2-2|.|few
TGCAGCGTCCGCCTCATCGGAGCGAACACCGGGGAGCTGTTTTTT
CSVRLIGANTGELFF
>TRBV14|TRBJ2-6|.|few
TGTGCCAGCAGCCAAGATCCATCTGGGGCCAACGTCCTGACTTTC
CASSQDPSGANVLTF